Listed below are T cell receptor beta chains from one sample, sequenced in a study of cytomegalovirus exposure and HLA in healthy donors. Using immunoSEQ multiplex PCR, the repertoire was profiled, and TCRdb retains in-frame clones only, with some absent. The data show hundreds of thousands of clones, around 90% seen once. The specimen was PBMCs. The receptors derive from a woman aged 18-35 years in good health and CMV-seronegative. Both conserved end residues are part of each CDR3. D genes are given only for firm matches. Some rows have no size entry. The others give once, few or many, or a class for an expanded clone.

>TRBV9|NA|TRBJ2-7|NA
CASSVAPAYEQYF
TGTGCCAGCAGCGTAGCCCCAGCCTACGAGCAGTACTTC
>TRBV9|NA|TRBJ2-1|NA
CASSERGNEQFF
TGTGCCAGCAGCGAGAGGGGGAATGAGCAGTTCTTC
>TRBV2|NA|TRBJ1-3|NA
CASSGRGFRNTIYF
TGTGCCAGCAGTGGGAGAGGGTTTCGAAACACCATATATTTT
>TRBV2|NA|TRBJ1-1|NA
CASSRISGTTEAFF
TGTGCCAGCAGTCGTATATCAGGGACTACTGAAGCTTTCTTT
>TRBV27|NA|TRBJ1-2|NA
CASSFTGLRSNYGYAF
TGTGCCAGCAGTTTTACAGGCCTCAGGAGCAACTATGGCTACGCCTTC
>TRBV5-1|NA|TRBJ2-1|NA
CASSLNGLGGNEQFF
TGCGCCAGCAGTTTAAACGGGTTGGGTGGAAATGAGCAGTTCTTC
>TRBV5-4|NA|TRBJ1-1|NA
CASSLQGAQIQAFF
TGTGCCAGCAGCTTACAAGGGGCGCAGATCCAGGCTTTCTTT
>TRBV2|NA|TRBJ1-3|NA
CASSQGAVASGNTIYF
TGTGCCAGCAGCCAGGGTGCAGTGGCCTCTGGAAACACCATATATTTT
>TRBV30|NA|TRBJ1-4|NA
CAWSDQTGPNEKLFF
TGTGCCTGGAGTGATCAAACGGGTCCCAATGAAAAACTGTTTTTT
>TRBV5-6|NA|TRBJ2-5|NA
CASSLPPPRETQYF
TGTGCCAGCAGCTTGCCCCCCCCGCGAGAGACCCAGTACTTC
>TRBV7-9|TRBD2|TRBJ2-5|NA
CASSFTSGGFLSQYF
TGTGCCAGCAGCTTCACTAGCGGGGGCTTTTTGTCCCAGTACTTC
>TRBV27|NA|TRBJ1-5|once
CASSRRDNQPQHF
TGTGCCAGCAGCCGGAGGGACAATCAGCCCCAGCATTTT
>TRBV19|TRBD2|TRBJ2-7|NA
CASSISSGAPYEQYF
TGTGCCAGTAGTATTTCTAGCGGGGCCCCCTACGAGCAGTACTTC
>TRBV30|TRBD2|TRBJ2-1|NA
CAWSPPPSGFNEQFF
TGTGCCTGGAGTCCTCCCCCTAGCGGGTTCAATGAGCAGTTCTTC